This T cell receptor (beta chain) was found in a study of vaccination and CD4 T cells after COVID-19. Study-wide context: It was a median about 100 days after diagnosis, with a range of 35 to 161, that post-COVID samples were drawn. Day 14 and days 161 to 241 post-vaccination were the time points at which three convalescent patients were sampled.

Time point indicated: late sampling 161 to 241 days after vaccination in a few convalescent patients. As for treatment: approximately 11-day PBMC culture with coronavirus spike peptide pools or control peptides (ViraFEST assay). TCR sequencing followed the expansion of antigen-specific T cells with peptide pools in ViraFEST. Positive PCR tests dated from March to December 2020, predating US Alpha, Beta and Delta variants. To note about this clonotype: Its antigen is not known.

Sequenced with the Oncomine TCR Beta short-read assay was DNA taken from cultured CD4+ T cells. MiXCR was run by TCRdb on the PCR reads, yielding one entry per CDR3 protein. The sample records approximately 22,000 distinct CDR3 sequences, approximately 40% being singletons. The sequencing here drew on CD4+ T cells from blood, cultured in vitro, taken about 7 months after SARS-CoV-2 vaccination. The sequence was collected from a human donor who had recovered from COVID-19.

CDR3 loop: CATSELTDTQYF. CDR3 nucleotides: TGTGCCACCAGTGAACTCACAGATACGCAGTATTTT. V usage is TRBV24-1 and J usage is TRBJ2-3; no reliable D call. With 4 bases removed from V and 2 bases from J, the gap between germline ends came to 3 bases. The CDR3 totals 12 residues. The germline V gene encodes CDR1 KGHDR and CDR2 SFDVKD.